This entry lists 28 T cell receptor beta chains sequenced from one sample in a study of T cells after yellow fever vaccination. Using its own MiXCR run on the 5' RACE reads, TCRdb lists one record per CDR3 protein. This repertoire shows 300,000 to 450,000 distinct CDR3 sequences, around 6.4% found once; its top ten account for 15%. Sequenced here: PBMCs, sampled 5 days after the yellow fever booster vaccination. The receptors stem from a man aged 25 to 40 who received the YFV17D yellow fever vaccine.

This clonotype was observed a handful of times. The CDR3 spells CASSIGQHIQYF. The CDR3 DNA reads TGTGCCAGCAGCATCGGACAGCACATTCAGTACTTC. The chain recombines TRBV12-3 or TRBV12-4 with TRBJ2-4; maybe TRBD1 (6 bases). V was trimmed by 6 bases and J by 8 bases, leaving 11 bases between them. This CDR3 spans 12 amino acids.

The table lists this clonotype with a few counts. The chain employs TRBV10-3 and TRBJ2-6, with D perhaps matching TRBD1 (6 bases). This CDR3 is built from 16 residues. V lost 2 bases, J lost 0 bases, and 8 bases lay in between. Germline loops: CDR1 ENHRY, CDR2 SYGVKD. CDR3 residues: CAISETGSSGANVLTF. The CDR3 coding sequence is TGTGCCATCAGTGAGACAGGGAGCTCTGGGGCCAACGTCCTGACTTTC.

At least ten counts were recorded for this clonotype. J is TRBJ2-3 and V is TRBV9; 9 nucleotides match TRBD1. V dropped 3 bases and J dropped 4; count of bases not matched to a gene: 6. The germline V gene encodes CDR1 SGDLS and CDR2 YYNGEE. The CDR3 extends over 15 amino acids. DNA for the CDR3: TGTGCCAGCAGCGGCGGGGACAGGGACCCAGATACGCAGTATTTT. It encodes CASSGGDRDPDTQYF.

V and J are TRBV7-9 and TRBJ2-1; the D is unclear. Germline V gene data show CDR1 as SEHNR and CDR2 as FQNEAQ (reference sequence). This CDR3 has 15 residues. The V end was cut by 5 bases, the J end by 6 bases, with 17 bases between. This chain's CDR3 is CASSQPGPRTNEQFF. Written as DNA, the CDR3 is TGTGCCAGCAGCCAACCCGGTCCAAGGACCAATGAGCAGTTCTTC.

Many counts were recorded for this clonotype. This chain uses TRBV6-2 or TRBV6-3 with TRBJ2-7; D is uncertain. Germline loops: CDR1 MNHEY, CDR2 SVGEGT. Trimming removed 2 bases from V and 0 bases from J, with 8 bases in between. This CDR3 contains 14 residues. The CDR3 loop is CASSYQVPSYEQYF. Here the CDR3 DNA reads TGTGCCAGCAGTTACCAGGTACCCTCCTACGAGCAGTACTTC.

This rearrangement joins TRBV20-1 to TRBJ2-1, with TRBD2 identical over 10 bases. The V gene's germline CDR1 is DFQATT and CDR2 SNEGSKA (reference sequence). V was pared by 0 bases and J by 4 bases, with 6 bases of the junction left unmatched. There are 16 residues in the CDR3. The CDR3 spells CSARDKGLAFYNEQFF. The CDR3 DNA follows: TGCAGTGCTAGAGATAAGGGACTAGCGTTTTACAATGAGCAGTTCTTC.

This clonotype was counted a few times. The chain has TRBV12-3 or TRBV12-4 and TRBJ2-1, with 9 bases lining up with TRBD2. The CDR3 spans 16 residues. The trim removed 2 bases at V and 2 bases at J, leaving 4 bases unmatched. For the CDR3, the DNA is TGTGCCAGCAGTTTAAGGGCGGGAGGGACCTACAATGAGCAGTTCTTC. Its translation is CASSLRAGGTYNEQFF.

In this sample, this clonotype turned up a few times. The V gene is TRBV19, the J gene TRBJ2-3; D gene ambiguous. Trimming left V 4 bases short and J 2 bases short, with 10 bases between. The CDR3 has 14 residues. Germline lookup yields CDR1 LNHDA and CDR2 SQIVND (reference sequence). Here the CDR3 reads CASSTLRLTDTQYF. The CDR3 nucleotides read TGTGCCAGTAGTACTCTCCGGCTCACAGATACGCAGTATTTT.

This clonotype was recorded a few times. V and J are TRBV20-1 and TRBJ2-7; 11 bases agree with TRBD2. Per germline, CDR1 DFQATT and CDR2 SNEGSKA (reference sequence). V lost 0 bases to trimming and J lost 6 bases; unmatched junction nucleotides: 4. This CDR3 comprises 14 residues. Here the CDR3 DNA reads TGCAGTGCTAGAGATCGGCTAGCGGGGGGCGAGCAGTACTTC. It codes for CSARDRLAGGEQYF.

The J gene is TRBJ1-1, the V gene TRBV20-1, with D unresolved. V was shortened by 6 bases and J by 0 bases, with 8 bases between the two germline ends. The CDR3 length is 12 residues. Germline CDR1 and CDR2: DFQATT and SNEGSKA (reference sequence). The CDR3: CSAVGLNTEAFF. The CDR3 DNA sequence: TGCAGTGCGGTGGGTTTGAACACTGAAGCTTTCTTT.

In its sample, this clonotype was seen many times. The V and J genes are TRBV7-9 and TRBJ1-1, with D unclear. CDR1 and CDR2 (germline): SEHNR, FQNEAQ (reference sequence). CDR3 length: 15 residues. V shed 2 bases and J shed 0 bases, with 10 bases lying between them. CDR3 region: CASSLRGSVNTEAFF. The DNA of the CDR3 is TGTGCCAGCAGCTTAAGAGGGAGCGTGAACACTGAAGCTTTCTTT. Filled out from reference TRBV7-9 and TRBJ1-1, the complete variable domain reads DTGVSQNPRHKITKRGQNVTFRCDPISEHNRLYWYRQTLGQGPEFLTYFQNEAQLEKSRLLSDRFSAERPKGSFSTLEIQRTEQGDSAMYLCASSLRGSVNTEAFFGQGTRLTVV.

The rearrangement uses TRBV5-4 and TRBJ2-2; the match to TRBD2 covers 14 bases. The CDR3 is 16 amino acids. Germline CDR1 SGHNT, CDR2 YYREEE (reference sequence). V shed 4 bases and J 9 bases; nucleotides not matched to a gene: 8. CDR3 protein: CASSPEGLAGVRELFF. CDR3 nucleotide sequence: TGTGCCAGCAGCCCTGAGGGACTAGCGGGAGTTAGGGAGCTGTTTTTT.

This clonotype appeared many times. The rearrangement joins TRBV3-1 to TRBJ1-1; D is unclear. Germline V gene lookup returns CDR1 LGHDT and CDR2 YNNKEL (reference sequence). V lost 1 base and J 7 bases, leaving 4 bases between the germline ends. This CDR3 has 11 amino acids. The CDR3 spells CASSQGGEAFF. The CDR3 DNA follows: TGTGCCAGCAGCCAAGGTGGTGAAGCTTTCTTT.

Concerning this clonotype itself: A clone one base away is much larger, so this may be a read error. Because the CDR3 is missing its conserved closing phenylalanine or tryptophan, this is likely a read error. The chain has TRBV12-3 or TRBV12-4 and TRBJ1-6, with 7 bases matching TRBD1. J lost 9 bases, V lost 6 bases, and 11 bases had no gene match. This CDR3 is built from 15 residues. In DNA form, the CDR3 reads TGTGCCAGCAGACGGGGGGCAGGGGGGGCTTCACCCCTCCACTTA. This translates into CASRRGAGGASPLHL.

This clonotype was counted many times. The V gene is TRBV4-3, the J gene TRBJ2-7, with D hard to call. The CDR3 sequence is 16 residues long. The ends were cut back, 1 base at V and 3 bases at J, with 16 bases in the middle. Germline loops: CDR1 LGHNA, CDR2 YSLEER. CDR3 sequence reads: CASSQGNRRSLYEQYF. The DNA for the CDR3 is TGCGCCAGCAGCCAAGGTAATCGTAGATCGCTCTACGAGCAGTACTTC.

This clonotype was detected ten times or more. CDR3 bases: TGTGCCACCAGCAGAGAGAGACAGGGCACTCGGAACGAGCAGTACTTC. Translation gives CATSRERQGTRNEQYF. The chain combines TRBV15 with TRBJ2-7, with 7 bases identical to TRBD1. Germline lookup yields CDR1 LNHNV and CDR2 YYDKDF (reference sequence). Losses at the gene ends were 0 bases for V and 5 bases for J; bases not matched to a gene: 10. The CDR3 covers 16 residues. Based on the CDR3 plus reference TRBV15 and TRBJ2-7, the full variable domain is DAMVIQNPRYQVTQFGKPVTLSCSQTLNHNVMYWYQQKSSQAPKLLFHYYDKDFNNEADTPDNFQSRRPNTSFCFLDIRSPGLGDTAMYLCATSRERQGTRNEQYFGPGTRLTVT.

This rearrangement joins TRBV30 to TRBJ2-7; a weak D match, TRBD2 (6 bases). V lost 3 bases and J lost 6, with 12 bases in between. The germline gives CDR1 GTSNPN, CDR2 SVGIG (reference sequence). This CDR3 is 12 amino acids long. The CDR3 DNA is TGTGCCTGGAGCCCGGCCGGGAGCGAGCAGTACTTC. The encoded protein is CAWSPAGSEQYF.

The CDR3 protein is CASSLHGTEAFF. The CDR3, as DNA: TGTGCCAGCAGCTTACATGGCACTGAAGCTTTCTTT. The chain uses TRBV11-1 and TRBJ1-1; D unclear. The germline V gene has CDR1 SGHAT and CDR2 FQDESV (reference sequence). The CDR3 is 12 residues long. Trimming shortened V by 2 bases and J by 4 bases, and 5 bases separated the two germline ends.

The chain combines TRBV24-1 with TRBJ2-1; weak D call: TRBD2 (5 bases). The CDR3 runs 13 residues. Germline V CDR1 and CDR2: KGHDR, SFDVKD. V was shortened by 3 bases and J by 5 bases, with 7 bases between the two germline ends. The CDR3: CATSDVTNNEQFF. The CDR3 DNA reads TGTGCCACCAGTGATGTGACTAACAATGAGCAGTTCTTC.

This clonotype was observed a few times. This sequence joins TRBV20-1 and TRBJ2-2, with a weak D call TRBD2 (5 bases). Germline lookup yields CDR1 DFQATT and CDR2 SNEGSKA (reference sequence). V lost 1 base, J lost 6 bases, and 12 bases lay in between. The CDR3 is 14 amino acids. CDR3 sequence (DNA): TGCAGTGCTAGAGTATCGGGGAAATCCGGGGAGCTGTTTTTT. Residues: CSARVSGKSGELFF.

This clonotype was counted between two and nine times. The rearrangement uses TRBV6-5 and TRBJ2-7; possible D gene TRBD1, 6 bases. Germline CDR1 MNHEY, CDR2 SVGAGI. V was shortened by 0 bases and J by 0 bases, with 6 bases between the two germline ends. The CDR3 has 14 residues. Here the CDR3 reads CASSYSDSSYEQYF. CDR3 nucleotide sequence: TGTGCCAGCAGTTACTCGGACAGCTCCTACGAGCAGTACTTC.

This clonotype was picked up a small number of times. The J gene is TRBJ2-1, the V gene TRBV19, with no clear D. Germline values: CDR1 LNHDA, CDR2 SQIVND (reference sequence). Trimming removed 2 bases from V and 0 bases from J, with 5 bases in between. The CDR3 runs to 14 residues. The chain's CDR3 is CASSIYHSYNEQFF. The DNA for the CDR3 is TGTGCCAGTAGTATATATCACTCCTACAATGAGCAGTTCTTC.

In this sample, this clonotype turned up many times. The CDR3 reads CASSLLYGYSEQYF. CDR3 DNA: TGTGCCAGCAGTTTATTATATGGTTATAGCGAGCAGTACTTC. The V and J genes are TRBV12-3 or TRBV12-4 and TRBJ2-7; D not resolved. Trimming took off 2 bases at V and 6 bases at J, with 14 bases between the two ends. The CDR3 sequence is 14 residues long.

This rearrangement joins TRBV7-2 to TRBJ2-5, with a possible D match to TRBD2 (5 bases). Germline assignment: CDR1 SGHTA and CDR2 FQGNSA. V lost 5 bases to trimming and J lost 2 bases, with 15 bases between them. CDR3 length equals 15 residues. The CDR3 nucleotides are TGTGCCAGCAGCCCGCAAACTAGACCTCAAGAGACCCAGTACTTC. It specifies CASSPQTRPQETQYF.

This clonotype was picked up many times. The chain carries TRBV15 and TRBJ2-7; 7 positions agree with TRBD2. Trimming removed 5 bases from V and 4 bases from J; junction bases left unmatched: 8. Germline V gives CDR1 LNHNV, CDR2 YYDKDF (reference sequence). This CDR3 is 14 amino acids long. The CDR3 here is CATSLPGLVYEQYF. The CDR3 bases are TGTGCCACCAGCCTTCCAGGACTAGTGTACGAGCAGTACTTC.

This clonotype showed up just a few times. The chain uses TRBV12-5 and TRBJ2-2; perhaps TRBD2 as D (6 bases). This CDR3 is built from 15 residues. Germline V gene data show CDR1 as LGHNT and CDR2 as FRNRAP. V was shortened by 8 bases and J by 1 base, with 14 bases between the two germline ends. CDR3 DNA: TGTGCTAGTATCGGTGGGAGGATGAACACCGGGGAGCTGTTTTTT. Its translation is CASIGGRMNTGELFF.

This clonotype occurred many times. This CDR3 is CSGYRSSGGYEQYF. CDR3 nucleotides: TGCAGTGGCTACCGGAGTTCAGGGGGCTACGAGCAGTACTTC. V usage is TRBV20-1 and J usage is TRBJ2-7, with TRBD1 matching 7 bases. Losses at the gene ends were 7 bases for V and 3 bases for J; bases not matched to a gene: 12. This CDR3 has 14 residues. CDR1 and CDR2 (germline): DFQATT, SNEGSKA (reference sequence).

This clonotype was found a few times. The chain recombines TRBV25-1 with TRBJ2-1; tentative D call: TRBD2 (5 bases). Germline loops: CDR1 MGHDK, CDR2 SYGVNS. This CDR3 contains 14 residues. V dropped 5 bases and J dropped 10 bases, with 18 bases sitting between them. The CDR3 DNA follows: TGTGCCAGCAGTTCGTCTAGCTCCAATGTCGAGCAGTTCTTC. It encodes CASSSSSSNVEQFF.